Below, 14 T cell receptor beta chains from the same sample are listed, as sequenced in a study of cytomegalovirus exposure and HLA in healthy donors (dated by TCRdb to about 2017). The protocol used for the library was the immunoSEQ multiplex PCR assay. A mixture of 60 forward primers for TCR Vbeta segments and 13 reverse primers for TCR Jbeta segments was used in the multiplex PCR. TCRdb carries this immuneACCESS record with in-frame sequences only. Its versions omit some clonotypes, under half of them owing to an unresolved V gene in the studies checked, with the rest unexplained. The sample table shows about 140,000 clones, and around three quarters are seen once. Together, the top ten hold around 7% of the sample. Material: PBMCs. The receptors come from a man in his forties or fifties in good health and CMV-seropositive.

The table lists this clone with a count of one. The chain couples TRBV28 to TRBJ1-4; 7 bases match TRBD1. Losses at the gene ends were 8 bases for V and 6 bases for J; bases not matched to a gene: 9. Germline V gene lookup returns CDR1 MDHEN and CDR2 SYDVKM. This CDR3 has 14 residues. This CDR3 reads CASAQGGHYEKLFF. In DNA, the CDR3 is TGTGCCAGCGCCCAGGGGGGACACTATGAAAAACTGTTTTTT.

The CDR3 DNA reads as TGTGCCAGCAGTTTATCGGGACAGGGCTATGGCTACACCTTC. It is translated as CASSLSGQGYGYTF. The rearrangement links TRBV27 to TRBJ1-2; 9 bases fit TRBD1. This CDR3 has 14 residues. Per the germline V gene, CDR1 is MNHEY and CDR2 is SMNVEV (reference sequence). V lost 0 bases and J lost 4; bases outside the gene matches: 0.

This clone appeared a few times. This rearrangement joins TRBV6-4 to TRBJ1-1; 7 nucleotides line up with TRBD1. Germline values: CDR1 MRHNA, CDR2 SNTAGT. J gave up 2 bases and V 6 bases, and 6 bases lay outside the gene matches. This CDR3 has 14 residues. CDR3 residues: CASRGTDTNTEAFF. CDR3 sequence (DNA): TGTGCCAGCAGGGGGACAGATACTAACACTGAAGCTTTCTTT.

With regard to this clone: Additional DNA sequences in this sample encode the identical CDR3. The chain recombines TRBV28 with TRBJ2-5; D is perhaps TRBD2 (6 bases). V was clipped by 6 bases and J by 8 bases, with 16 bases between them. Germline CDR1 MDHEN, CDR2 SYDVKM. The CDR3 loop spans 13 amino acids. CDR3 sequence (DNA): TGTGCCAGCAGGGACGCGGGACTTCTCACCCAGTACTTC. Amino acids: CASRDAGLLTQYF. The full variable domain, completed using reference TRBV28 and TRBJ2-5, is DVKVTQSSRYLVKRTGEKVFLECVQDMDHENMFWYRQDPGLGLRLIYFSYDVKMKEKGDIPEGYSVSREKKERFSLILESASTNQTSMYLCASRDAGLLTQYFGPGTRLLVL.

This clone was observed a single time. The CDR3 DNA reads as TGTGCCAGCAGCAAGGTCACGGACAGATTCTACAATGAGCAGTTCTTC. This sequence encodes CASSKVTDRFYNEQFF. The V call is TRBV21-1, the J call TRBJ2-1; the table's D call, TRBD1, has no DNA check behind it. TRBV21-1 is flagged as a pseudogene. The CDR3 runs to 16 residues.

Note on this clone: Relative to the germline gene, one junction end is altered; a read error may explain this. CDR3 nucleotide sequence: TGTTCCAGCAGCTTAATAGTAAATGAGCAGTTCTTC. It translates to CSSSLIVNEQFF. The rearrangement links TRBV7-9 to TRBJ2-1; D is unclear. Germline CDR1 is SEHNR and CDR2 is FQNEAQ (reference sequence). This CDR3 region has 12 residues.

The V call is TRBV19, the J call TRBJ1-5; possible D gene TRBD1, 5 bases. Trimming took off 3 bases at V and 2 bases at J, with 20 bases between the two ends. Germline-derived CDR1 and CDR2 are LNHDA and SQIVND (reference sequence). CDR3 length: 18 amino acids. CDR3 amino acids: CASSIPWGIRAGNQPQHF. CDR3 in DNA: TGTGCCAGTAGTATCCCCTGGGGTATCAGGGCCGGCAATCAGCCCCAGCATTTT.

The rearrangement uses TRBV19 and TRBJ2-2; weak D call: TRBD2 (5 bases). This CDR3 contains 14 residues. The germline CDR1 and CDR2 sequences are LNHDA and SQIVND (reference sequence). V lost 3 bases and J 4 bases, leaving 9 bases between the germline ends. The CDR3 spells CASSISGSTGELFF. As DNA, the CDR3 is TGTGCCAGTAGTATCTCGGGGTCCACCGGGGAGCTGTTTTTT.

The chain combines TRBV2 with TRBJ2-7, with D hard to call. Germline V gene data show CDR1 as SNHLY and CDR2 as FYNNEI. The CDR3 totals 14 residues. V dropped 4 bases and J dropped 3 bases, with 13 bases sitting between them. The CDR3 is CASSVGSAFYEQYF. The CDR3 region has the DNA TGTGCCAGCAGTGTTGGCAGCGCCTTCTACGAGCAGTACTTC.

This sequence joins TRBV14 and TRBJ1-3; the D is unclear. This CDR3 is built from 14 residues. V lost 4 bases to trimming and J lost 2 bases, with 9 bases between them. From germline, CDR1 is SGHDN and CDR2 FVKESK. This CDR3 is CASSPRRAGNTIYF. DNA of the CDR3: TGTGCCAGCAGCCCCCGGCGGGCTGGAAACACCATATATTTT.

Here the CDR3 reads CASFQGAWETQYF. The CDR3, as DNA: TGTGCCAGCTTCCAGGGGGCGTGGGAGACCCAGTACTTC. V is TRBV6-5 and J is TRBJ2-5; TRBD1 agrees at 8 bases. This CDR3 spans 13 amino acids. The junction had 7 bases not matched to a gene; V was cut back by 8 bases and J by 5 bases. Germline CDR1 MNHEY, CDR2 SVGAGI.

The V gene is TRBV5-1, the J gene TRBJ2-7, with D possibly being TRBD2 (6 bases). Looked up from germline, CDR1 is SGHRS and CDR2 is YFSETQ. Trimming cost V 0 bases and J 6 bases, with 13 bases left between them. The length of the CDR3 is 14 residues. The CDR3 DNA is TGCGCCAGCAGCTTGGGAGGGGAGGTTGGCGAGCAGTACTTC. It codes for CASSLGGEVGEQYF. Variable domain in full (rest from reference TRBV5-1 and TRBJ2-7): KAGVTQTPRYLIKTRGQQVTLSCSPISGHRSVSWYQQTPGQGLQFLFEYFSETQRNKGNFPGRFSGRQFSNSRSEMNVSTLELGDSALYLCASSLGGEVGEQYFGPGTRLTVT.

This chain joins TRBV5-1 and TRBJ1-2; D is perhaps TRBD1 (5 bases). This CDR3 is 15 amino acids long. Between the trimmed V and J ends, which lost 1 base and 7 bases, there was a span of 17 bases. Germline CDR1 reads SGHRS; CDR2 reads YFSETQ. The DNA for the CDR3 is TGCGCCAGCAGCTTGACAGGTCCCAGGGTAGGTGGCTACACCTTC. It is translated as CASSLTGPRVGGYTF.

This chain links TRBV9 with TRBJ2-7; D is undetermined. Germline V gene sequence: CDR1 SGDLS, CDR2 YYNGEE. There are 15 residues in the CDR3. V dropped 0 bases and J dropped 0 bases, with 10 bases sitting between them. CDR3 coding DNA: TGTGCCAGCAGCGTAGCAACGGTACCCTCCTACGAGCAGTACTTC. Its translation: CASSVATVPSYEQYF. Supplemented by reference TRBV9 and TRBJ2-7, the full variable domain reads DSGVTQTPKHLITATGQRVTLRCSPRSGDLSVYWYQQSLDQGLQFLIQYYNGEERAKGNILERFSAQQFPDLHSELNLSSLELGDSALYFCASSVATVPSYEQYFGPGTRLTVT.